The T cell receptor beta chain described here comes from a study of regulatory T cells in long-lasting Graves disease. The study, taken as a whole, reports: Small numbers of samples may have cut accuracy.

Library construction for TCR beta used iRepertoire HTBI primers and Arm-PCR of CDR3 regions. From the multiplex PCR reads, TCRdb called clonotypes with MiXCR, one entry per CDR3 protein. The sample has 400,000 to 500,000 distinct CDR3 sequences, under 25% seen once. J lost 3 bases, V lost 3 bases, and 2 bases had no gene match. CDR3 size: 13 residues. Germline-derived CDR1 and CDR2 are MNHEY and SMNVEV (reference sequence). Indicated time point: persistent/refractory GD, antithyroid drugs over 5 years with positive TRAb. Preparation of the TCR library used RNA extracted from PBMCs. The source of the patients was an endocrinology department in Xi'an, China. This clonotype was seen ten or more times. Its antigen is still unknown.

This receptor was obtained from a female donor with Graves disease. Sequenced material: peripheral blood mononuclear cells (PBMCs), taken when the disease was refractory, from a patient treated with antithyroid drugs. The V and J genes are TRBV27 and TRBJ2-7; 7 bases align to TRBD2. The CDR3 region has the DNA TGTGCCAGCAGTTTTGGACTAGGCTACGAGCAGTACTTC. Translation: CASSFGLGYEQYF.